The present T cell receptor (beta chain) was sequenced within a study of regulatory dendritic cells for organ transplantation. Regarding the study as a whole: Naive CD4+ and CD8+ repertoires were highly diverse; memory CD8+ was most oligoclonal. Mature dendritic cells appeared to drive more memory CD8+ clonal expansion than regulatory ones.

This table comes from immunoSEQ multiplex PCR, and its TCRdb copy is limited to in-frame clones, with some not included. The sample yields roughly 12,000 clones, just under 80% seen once. The table lists this clone with a few counts. Its specificity is not known. This CDR3 region has 11 residues. V was shortened by 7 bases and J by 5 bases, with 11 bases between the two germline ends. CDR1 and CDR2 (germline): SQVTM, ANQGSEA. Sorted T cells were CFSE-labeled and cultured four to five days with allogeneic regulatory or mature dendritic cells at 1:10. The chain combines TRBV29-1 with TRBJ1-2, with D hard to call. Material: naive CD8+ T cells from blood cultured with regulatory dendritic cells. The subset denotes: CD45RA+ naive T cells. The sequence was obtained from a human donor in good health. The CDR3, as DNA: TGCAGCGCTAGGACTGAGTATGGCTACACCTTC. Its translation is CSARTEYGYTF.